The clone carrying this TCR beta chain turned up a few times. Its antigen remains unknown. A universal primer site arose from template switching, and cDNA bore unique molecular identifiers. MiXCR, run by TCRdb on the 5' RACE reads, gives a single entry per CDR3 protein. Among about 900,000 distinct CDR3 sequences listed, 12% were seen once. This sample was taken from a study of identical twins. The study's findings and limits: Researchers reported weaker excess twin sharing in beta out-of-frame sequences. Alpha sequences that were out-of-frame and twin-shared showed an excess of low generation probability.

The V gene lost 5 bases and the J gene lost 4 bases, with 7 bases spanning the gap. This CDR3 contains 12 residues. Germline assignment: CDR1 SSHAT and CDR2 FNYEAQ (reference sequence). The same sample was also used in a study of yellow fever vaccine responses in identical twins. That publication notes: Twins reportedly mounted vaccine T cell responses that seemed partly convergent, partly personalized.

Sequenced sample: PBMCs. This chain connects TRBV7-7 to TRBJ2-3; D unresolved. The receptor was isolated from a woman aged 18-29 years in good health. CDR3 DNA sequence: TGTGCCAGCAGCCCCGATGCAGATACGCAGTATTTT. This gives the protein CASSPDADTQYF.